Detailed here is one TCR beta chain. The antigen remains undetermined. This sample was included in a study of type 1 regulatory T cells. Study in general: T-allo10 is a Tr1-enriched, alloantigen-specific CD4 T cell product made in vitro.

The ends lost 2 bases at V and 7 bases at J; junction bases unmatched: 2. The V gene's germline CDR1 is KGHSH and CDR2 LQKENI. The CDR3 covers 13 residues. MiXCR, run by TCRdb on the reads, gives a single entry per CDR3 protein. Counted here are about 59,000 distinct CDR3 sequences, 60% to 80% occurring once; the ten biggest clones make up less than 2%. Study-wide points: Tr1 cells had a more restricted TCR repertoire than non-Tr1 cells.

Sequenced material: cultured non-Tr1 T cells, either the whole culture or a sorted T cell fraction (not recorded which). The chain is built from TRBV18 and TRBJ2-1; 7 nucleotides agree with TRBD1. This clonotype originated in a human donor in good health. CDR3 DNA sequence: TGTGCCAGCTCACCATCACAGGGGAATGAGCAGTTCTTC. This gives the protein CASSPSQGNEQFF.